The 2 T cell receptor beta chains presented below share a single source sample, sequenced in a study of cytomegalovirus exposure and HLA in healthy donors. PCR involved 60 Vbeta and 13 Jbeta primers. Produced via immunoSEQ multiplex PCR; TCRdb's table is partial and in-frame only. Reported are around 50,000 clones; the ten largest clones contain less than 2.5%. Sequencing was performed on PBMCs. The receptors derive from a female donor in good health and CMV-seronegative.

The V gene is TRBV19, the J gene TRBJ1-1; possibly TRBD1 for D (5 bases). Looked up from germline, CDR1 is LNHDA and CDR2 is SQIVND (reference sequence). CDR3 length: 12 residues. V gave up 3 bases and J gave up 4 bases, with 6 bases separating them. In DNA form, the CDR3 reads TGTGCCAGTAGTATGGGGCGCACTGAAGCTTTCTTT. Protein sequence: CASSMGRTEAFF.

V usage is TRBV19 and J usage is TRBJ1-2, with 7 bases that match TRBD1. The V segment lost 5 bases and the J segment 4 bases; nucleotides outside the gene matches: 7. The CDR3 sequence is 14 residues long. CDR1 is LNHDA and CDR2 is SQIVND in the germline V gene (reference sequence). The chain's CDR3 is CASSRQGPFYGYTF. The CDR3 region has the DNA TGTGCCAGTAGTCGACAGGGTCCCTTCTATGGCTACACCTTC.